The clone carrying this T cell receptor (beta chain) was recorded once. What it binds is not known. This record comes from a study of vaccination effects on CD4 cells after COVID-19. Study-level points and caveats: Both infection-induced and vaccine-induced clones contracted markedly at late post-vaccination timepoints.

This CDR3 has 14 residues. The V end lost 6 bases, the J end lost 3 bases, and 12 bases lay between the germline ends. Looked up from germline, CDR1 is MGHDK and CDR2 is SYGVNS. Culture lasted approximately 10 days before CD4+ T cell isolation. Every participant took two doses of the BNT162b2 or mRNA-1273 vaccine. Previously uninfected by SARS-CoV-2, the vaccine recipients also showed negative nucleocapsid antibodies. The method was immunoSEQ multiplex PCR; TCRdb's version includes in-frame clones alone and lacks a portion of them. The sample comprises some 70,000 clones, less than 80% of which are singletons, and around 2.5% rests with the top ten.

This clonotype originated in a human donor who received a COVID-19 vaccine. This sequence joins TRBV25-1 and TRBJ1-5; D is undetermined. The sequenced sample was CD4+ T cells from PBMCs cultured without peptide, obtained after COVID-19 vaccination. CDR3 nucleotide sequence: TGTGCCAGCAGGAAGTACGGGGACAATCAGCCCCAGCATTTT. This codes for CASRKYGDNQPQHF. Filled out from reference TRBV25-1 and TRBJ1-5, the complete variable domain reads EADIYQTPRYLVIGTGKKITLECSQTMGHDKMYWYQQDPGMELHLIHYSYGVNSTEKGDLSSESTVSRIRTEHFPLTLESARPSHTSQYLCASRKYGDNQPQHFGDGTRLSIL.